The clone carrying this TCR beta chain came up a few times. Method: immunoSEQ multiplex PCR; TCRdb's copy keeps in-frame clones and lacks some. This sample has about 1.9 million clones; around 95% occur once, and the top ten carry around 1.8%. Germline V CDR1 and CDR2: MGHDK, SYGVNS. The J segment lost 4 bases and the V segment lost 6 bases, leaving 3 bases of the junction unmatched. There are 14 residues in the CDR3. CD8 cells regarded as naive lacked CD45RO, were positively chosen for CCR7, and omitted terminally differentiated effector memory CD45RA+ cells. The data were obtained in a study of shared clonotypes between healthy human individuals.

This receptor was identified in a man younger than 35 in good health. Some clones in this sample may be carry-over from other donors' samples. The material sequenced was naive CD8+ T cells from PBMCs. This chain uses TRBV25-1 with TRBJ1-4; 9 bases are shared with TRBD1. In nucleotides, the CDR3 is TGTGCCAGCAGAAGACAGGGGGGTAATGAAAAACTGTTTTTT. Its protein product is CASRRQGGNEKLFF.